This T cell receptor beta chain came from a study of cytomegalovirus exposure and HLA in healthy donors (TCRdb year 2017). Looking at the study overall: According to an earlier analysis of 587 of the donors, about 179 million T cells yielded some 110 million unique TCR beta sequences and 250 to 350 Gb of sequence data. In a later genetic analysis, genome-wide SNP genotypes for about 55% of the roughly 700 donors were used, and that subset was treated as a discovery cohort. An earlier analysis of around 580 of the donors used high-throughput TCR beta sequencing to judge whether each TCR beta V gene segment behaved as functional or pseudogenic. The study aimed to test whether cataloging public T cell receptors could reveal signatures of past pathogen exposure. Four or five DR-DQ haplotypes were treated as single units for association and clustering because of strong linkage in the cohort. The study used immunosequencing to profile the T cell repertoires of about 670 subjects and linked those repertoires to cytomegalovirus serostatus. Typing coverage differed by locus: A, B, C, DRB1 and DQB1 were typed in roughly 629-630 donors, DQA1 in about 500, DPA1 in around 580, and DPB1 in roughly 450. A later analysis re-examined previously published TCR beta repertoires from roughly 720 donors and added high-resolution HLA genotyping to investigate patterns of TCR occurrence. An early release covering approximately 600 HLA-typed donors comprised about 320 gigabases of sequencing data and about 90 million unique TCR sequences. On average, roughly 250,000 unique TCR beta nucleotide sequences were sequenced per donor among some 430 genotyped donors of the cohort, with about 17% of those sequences being non-productive. The later analysis used no new phenotypic data to find candidate immune exposures, relying instead on TCR beta sequences and their occurrence across donors. Donor age, sex, ethnicity and CMV serostatus were compiled alongside the repertoire data. Both class I and class II loci were covered by HLA typing, at four-digit resolution. Of the roughly 390 genotyped donors, around 81% fell in the genetic ancestry cluster associated with self-reported Caucasian donors. All discovery cohort repertoires had been generated on a single sequencing platform. To predict cytomegalovirus infection status, the study brought together high-throughput TCR immunosequencing, statistical association of individual TCRs with disease status, and machine learning. In addition to the first cohort of 650 to 750 subjects, a separate validation cohort of 130 or so different subjects was used.

The cohort was made up of 500 to 800 healthy bone marrow donors. All cohort members were sampled while nominally healthy, although unrecorded immune exposures were likely present. The donor tested CMV seropositive, placing the donor among the 289 seropositive members of the cohort. Every donor gave a peripheral blood sample, and the peripheral blood mononuclear cells from that sample were used for TCR beta sequencing. Genomic DNA was extracted from the blood cell samples with the Qiagen DNeasy Blood Extraction Kit. As concerns this clone: Its antigen is not yet known. Base-call qualities are not available, and no considerably larger clone is one nucleotide away.

Library preparation used the immunoSEQ multiplex PCR assay. A mixture of 60 forward primers for TCR Vbeta segments and 13 reverse primers for TCR Jbeta segments was used in the multiplex PCR. The CDR3 region of rearranged TCR beta genes was amplified from genomic DNA with a multiplex PCR assay. The Illumina HiSeq System was used to sequence the amplified TCR beta libraries as 87-base-pair reads. The study's own analysis went as follows. In a later analysis, some 80 million unique TCR beta chains were counted across the 690 or so repertoires, and roughly 10 million of these chains were shared by at least two donors. Raw reads were error-corrected and collapsed into unique sequences with a nearest-neighbor algorithm that merged closely related sequences to remove PCR and sequencing errors. CDR3 sequences were aligned to IMGT reference sequences to assign V, D and J gene segments. For a sequence to be retained, a match of at least six nucleotides to both a V gene segment and a J gene segment was required. A rearrangement was called productive if the CDR3 had no stop codons and remained in frame with V and J, and every other rearrangement was called non-productive. Following IMGT convention, CDR3 was defined as the stretch from the second conserved V-encoded cysteine to the conserved J-encoded phenylalanine. In an earlier analysis of 550 to 650 of the donors, sequences lacking an unambiguous match to a single V gene segment were excluded. In an earlier analysis of 450 to 750 of the donors, a V segment was called functional when productive rearrangements were above 56.7%, and segregating when the standard deviation between donors exceeded 5%. A statistical classification framework was developed to diagnose cytomegalovirus status using the catalog of TCR beta chain sequences. In a later analysis, V and J genes were assigned by comparing TCR nucleotide sequences against IMGT/GENE-DB human TR gene sequences. Using the TCRdist pipeline, a later analysis assigned CDR3 sequences along with most-parsimonious VDJ recombination scenarios. In a later analysis, every TCR beta chain was defined by the combination of its CDR3 amino acid sequence and its V-gene family, and reads without a unique V-gene family were dropped. A later analysis removed roughly 590 highly shared, low-generation-probability nucleotide sequences to deal with suspected cross-contamination and a sequencing artifact. In a later analysis, a clonal expansion index was calculated for each public chain from normalized within-repertoire ranks of inferred template counts. Generation probabilities in a later analysis came from a VDJ recombination model fitted to out-of-frame rearrangements, and those results were checked against IGoR. In a later analysis, TCR-TCR, TCR-HLA and TCR-CMV co-occurrence was scored with hypergeometric tests, and a repertoire-size bias correction was applied to TCR pairs. False discovery rates were estimated in a later analysis by permuting HLA or CMV assignments 20 times. In a later analysis, co-occurring TCRs were grouped using DBSCAN, and TCRdist sequence similarity was added for clustering within HLA-allele-positive subsets. Co-occurrence clustering excluded repertoires with fewer than 30,000 or more than 120,000 public chains, plus five with anomalous nucleotide sharing. TCRdb stores this immuneACCESS table with in-frame sequences only. Part of the clones is absent; in the studies checked, under half of the shortfall reflects unresolved V genes, and no reason is known for the rest. D and trimming were read from the DNA, whereas the V and J calls and clone size are those reported in that table. The table for this sample lists about 190,000 clones; over 65% of them were counted only once. The ten largest make up roughly 2.6% of the sample.

V lost 0 bases and J lost 2 bases; the stretch between them is 7 bases long. Via the germline V gene, CDR1 is MGHDK and CDR2 SYGVNS. The CDR3 spans 14 residues, from the cysteine through the phenylalanine. The only DNA kept is the CDR3, 42 bases in frame from the first base. The paper's findings and limits, for the study overall: In a later analysis, the rate of TCR association differed among HLA loci, with DRB1 alleles having the most associated TCRs and HLA-C alleles having the fewest. The authors suggested that the approach could potentially be generalized to other disease states and immunological phenotypes. In a later analysis, several top co-occurrence clusters were reported to appear linked to parvovirus B19, influenza, CMV and Epstein-Barr virus. A later analysis found that HLA-associated TCR beta chains were more clonally expanded and had lower generation probabilities than equally common non-associated chains. Correlated functional status among segregating V segments might reflect linkage disequilibrium, but an unknown experimental factor could not be ruled out. The cohort was sequenced for TCR beta chains only, and without alpha or paired-chain data the features that could be detected were limited. Compared with the roughly 600-donor mean, donors in an Asian-associated ancestry cluster had fewer N-insertions in productive TCRs, according to a later genetic analysis. A total of roughly 160 TCR beta chains were listed by the study as associated with cytomegalovirus. Because HLA typing was missing for some donors at each locus, association tests included only the typed subset. A later analysis associated 16,951 TCR beta sequences with specific HLA alleles at a false discovery rate of 0.05. Cytomegalovirus status was reported to be diagnosed by the classifier with high specificity and sensitivity in both the original and validation cohorts. Strong co-occurrence of HLA alleles, especially DR and DQ, made assigning TCR associations to individual alleles difficult. Roughly 17 rarely observed V segments, including chromosome 9 orphons, were excluded from the earlier analysis of about 600 of the donors because counts were too low. CMV serostatus was the only immune exposure information available for the cohort. In vitro tests confirmed that a few of the cytomegalovirus-associated TCR beta chains recognize cytomegalovirus antigens. In a later genetic analysis, a missense DCLRE1C variant was associated with V-gene and J-gene trimming of TCR beta chains, and the association was replicated in an independent cohort. Most CMV-associated TCR beta chains appeared to be HLA-restricted in a later analysis, and the HLA associations seemed to be driven largely by CMV exposure. Because the 87-base-pair reads could not distinguish some IMGT-functional V segments, including TRBV6-2 and TRBV6-3, those segments were excluded. Broadly in line with IMGT annotations, most TCR beta V segments showed up in productive rearrangements about 87% or about 30% of the time in an earlier analysis of about 500 of the donors. Most TCR sequences were observed very rarely across donors, whereas some public TCRs were present in many individuals. A further reported finding was that TCR beta sequences accurately predicted the HLA-A and HLA-B alleles for most subjects in the first cohort. Presence/absence analyses assumed roughly uniform sequencing depth across donors, an assumption that may not hold. The sequencing pipeline was judged likely to have produced a cluster of highly shared sequence variants as a technical artifact.

The source of this sequence is a woman aged 45-65 years in good health and CMV-seropositive. Specimen: PBMCs. The chain joins TRBV25-1 to TRBJ1-2, with an unclear D gene assignment. The CDR3 corresponds to CASSEYGENYGYTF. The DNA sequence follows: TGTGCCAGCAGTGAATACGGGGAGAACTATGGCTACACCTTC.